These 2 T cell receptor beta chains came from one sample sequenced in a study of identifying expanded T cells in peripheral blood. Assay: immunoSEQ multiplex PCR; the TCRdb copy retains only in-frame clones and omits some. The sample shows around 81,000 clones, roughly 81% of them seen only once. The source material was blood. These receptors were taken from a person between 18 and 75 years old in good health.

This clone came up a few times. This sequence joins TRBV7-2 and TRBJ1-1; no clear D. This CDR3 region has 13 residues. From germline, CDR1 is SGHTA and CDR2 FQGNSA. V lost 5 bases and J 4 bases, leaving 11 bases between the germline ends. CDR3 bases: TGTGCCAGCAGCCAACGTACAGCCACTGAAGCTTTCTTT. This codes for CASSQRTATEAFF.

The chain employs TRBV11-2 and TRBJ2-3; D is unresolved. The CDR3 sequence is 14 residues long. The germline V and J ends were trimmed by 0 bases and 2 bases, with 6 bases remaining between them. Germline-derived CDR1 and CDR2 are SGHAT and FQNNGV. CDR3 protein: CASSLEGLTDTQYF. CDR3 in DNA: TGTGCCAGCAGCTTAGAAGGCCTCACAGATACGCAGTATTTT.